The 2 T cell receptor beta chains in this list originate from one sample, sequenced in a study of blood T cell repertoires in COVID-19. Only in-frame clones appear in the TCRdb table, and some are missing; sequencing was by immunoSEQ multiplex PCR. The top ten hold approximately 6.3% of the sample, which has more than 2,500 clones, 75% to 90% seen once. Sequences were obtained from peripheral blood. These receptors were collected from a human donor with active COVID-19. The donor label of this sample is uncertain.

V and J are TRBV28 and TRBJ2-7; 9 bases are a match to TRBD1. Germline CDR1 and CDR2: MDHEN and SYDVKM. The CDR3 sequence is 15 residues long. V lost 7 bases and J lost 2; bases outside the gene matches: 9. CDR3 region: CASTHLRDRAYEQYF. The DNA for the CDR3 is TGTGCCAGCACCCACCTCCGGGACAGGGCCTACGAGCAGTACTTC.

CDR3 DNA sequence: TGTGCCAGCAGCGTTTCCGGGACACCTAATGAAAAACTGTTTTTT. It translates to CASSVSGTPNEKLFF. V gene TRBV9 combines with J gene TRBJ1-4; D is possibly TRBD1 (6 bases). Germline-derived CDR1 and CDR2 are SGDLS and YYNGEE. This CDR3 spans 15 amino acids. The V end was cut by 2 bases, the J end by 3 bases, with 11 bases between.